The clone carrying this T cell receptor (beta chain) occurred a few times. What it binds is unknown. There were TCR beta CDR3 regions amplified from RNA transcripts. The HTBI primer set served for first-round RT-PCR of the TCR CDR3. TCRdb recomputed calls from the multiplex PCR reads with MiXCR, one row per CDR3 protein. The sample carries over 500,000 distinct CDR3 sequences, 46% recorded once. Lactation, pregnancy, other autoimmune disease or uncontrolled infection led to exclusion of patients. Diagnosing involved the use of clinical symptoms, serum thyroxine and TRAb, thyroid ultrasound and orbital computed tomography. The germline V and J ends were trimmed by 0 bases and 4 bases, with 12 bases remaining between them. CDR1 is KGHSH and CDR2 is LQKENI in the germline V gene. CDR3 length: 15 amino acids. This specimen comes from a study of T cells in Graves' hyperthyroidism and ophthalmopathy. Findings of the study overall: Ophthalmopathy was separated from stable hyperthyroidism by a 13 V-J model. Most clonotypes expanded in the thyroid (above 0.001) were also present in blood.

J is TRBJ1-1 and V is TRBV18; D unclear. The TCR sequence derives from an adult woman with Graves' disease, either hyperthyroidism or ophthalmopathy (not recorded which). Sequencing was carried out using peripheral blood or thyroid tissue (not recorded which). The CDR3 sequence: CASSPPPGRGTEAFF. The DNA of the CDR3 is TGTGCCAGCTCACCACCACCCGGGCGGGGCACTGAAGCTTTCTTT.